This entry lists 13 T cell receptor beta chains sequenced from one sample in a study of cytomegalovirus exposure and HLA in healthy donors. TCRdb keeps only in-frame clones here, not all; method: immunoSEQ multiplex PCR. The top ten clones hold approximately 3.1% of a sample with 150,000 to 200,000 clones, 85% to 90% of them seen once. Sequencing was carried out using PBMCs. These receptors all come from a man between 18 and 35 years old in good health and CMV-seronegative.

The chain uses TRBV5-6 and TRBJ1-2; TRBD1 might be the D (6 bases). The ends were cut back, 0 bases at V and 4 bases at J, with 10 bases in the middle. CDR3 length equals 14 residues. Germline V CDR1 and CDR2: SGHDT, YYEEEE. The CDR3 coding sequence is TGTGCCAGCAGCTTGGACAGGGCTATCTATGGCTACACCTTC. Amino acids: CASSLDRAIYGYTF.

The chain links TRBV4-1 to TRBJ2-5; 7 nucleotides line up with TRBD2. V was pared by 1 base and J by 1 base, with 6 bases of the junction left unmatched. The length of the CDR3 is 16 residues. Germline V lookup: CDR1 MGHRA, CDR2 YSYEKL. CDR3 region: CASSQGQRGLQETQYF. Written as DNA, the CDR3 is TGCGCCAGCAGCCAAGGGCAGCGGGGACTCCAAGAGACCCAGTACTTC.

The J gene is TRBJ1-4, the V gene TRBV5-1; the match to TRBD1 covers 7 bases. V lost 7 bases to trimming and J lost 0 bases; unmatched junction nucleotides: 3. The CDR3 is made up of 14 amino acids. Germline V CDR1 and CDR2: SGHRS, YFSETQ. The CDR3 sequence is CASGQASTNEKLFF. CDR3 nucleotides: TGCGCCAGCGGACAGGCCTCAACTAATGAAAAACTGTTTTTT. Full variable domain (outside the CDR3, taken from reference TRBV5-1 and TRBJ1-4): KAGVTQTPRYLIKTRGQQVTLSCSPISGHRSVSWYQQTPGQGLQFLFEYFSETQRNKGNFPGRFSGRQFSNSRSEMNVSTLELGDSALYLCASGQASTNEKLFFGSGTQLSVL.

The CDR3 here is CASSLLGRIAGLSTDTQYF. The DNA of the CDR3 is TGCGCCAGCAGCCTACTCGGGCGAATAGCGGGGTTAAGCACAGATACGCAGTATTTT. The chain employs TRBV4-1 and TRBJ2-3; 8 positions agree with TRBD2. The V and J ends lost 4 bases and 0 bases, in that order; junction bases with no gene match: 15. The CDR3 covers 19 residues. Germline V gives CDR1 MGHRA, CDR2 YSYEKL.

This clone appeared a single time. The rearrangement uses TRBV28 and TRBJ2-7; 8 bases fit TRBD2. Germline CDR1 is MDHEN and CDR2 is SYDVKM. The V segment lost 2 bases and the J segment 2 bases; nucleotides outside the gene matches: 5. The CDR3 covers 15 residues. CDR3 bases: TGTGCCAGCAGTTTAATAGCGGGAATGGCCTACGAGCAGTACTTC. It specifies CASSLIAGMAYEQYF.

The rearrangement links TRBV18 to TRBJ1-2; no firm D call. The CDR3 totals 13 residues. CDR1 is KGHSH, CDR2 LQKENI, per germline. The CDR3 bases are TGTGCGAGTCAAAGTCCGCTCGACTATGGCTACACCTTC. It is translated as CASQSPLDYGYTF.

The chain couples TRBV2 to TRBJ2-2; TRBD2 aligns across 7 bases. Germline assignment: CDR1 SNHLY and CDR2 FYNNEI. Trimming removed 6 bases from V and 1 base from J; junction bases left unmatched: 5. This CDR3 has 15 residues. In DNA, the CDR3 is TGTGCCAGCAGGGGGGACTACCGGAACACCGGGGAGCTGTTTTTT. Protein product: CASRGDYRNTGELFF.

J is TRBJ1-2 and V is TRBV2; possibly TRBD1 for D (6 bases). V was trimmed by 2 bases and J by 4 bases, leaving 11 bases between them. This CDR3 is built from 14 residues. CDR1 and CDR2 (germline): SNHLY, FYNNEI. CDR3 in amino acids: CASSELAGAYGYTF. The CDR3 DNA reads as TGTGCCAGCAGTGAATTGGCGGGGGCCTATGGCTACACCTTC.

This clone was picked up one time. The chain links TRBV4-2 to TRBJ2-6; a possible D gene is TRBD1 (6 bases). Trimming took off 1 base at V and 3 bases at J, with 16 bases between the two ends. There are 18 residues in the CDR3. The V gene's germline CDR1 is LGHNA and CDR2 YNFKEQ. In DNA form, the CDR3 reads TGTGCCAGCAGCCAAGTTTTTAATCCAGGGGTTGGGGCCAACGTCCTGACTTTC. Translated, it gives CASSQVFNPGVGANVLTF.

The rearrangement links TRBV2 to TRBJ2-3; 12 nucleotides agree with TRBD1. The V gene end was trimmed by 3 bases and the J gene end by 7 bases; junction bases not matched to a gene: 5. CDR3 size: 15 residues. Germline V lookup: CDR1 SNHLY, CDR2 FYNNEI. DNA for the CDR3: TGTGCCAGCAGTGAGGTGGGGACAGGGGGCAATACGCAGTATTTT. Protein product: CASSEVGTGGNTQYF. The full variable domain, its missing parts supplied by reference TRBV2 and TRBJ2-3, is EPEVTQTPSHQVTQMGQEVILRCVPISNHLYFYWYRQILGQKVEFLVSFYNNEISEKSEIFDDQFSVERPDGSNFTLKIRSTKLEDSAMYFCASSEVGTGGNTQYFGPGTRLTVL.

The CDR3 reads CASSTRTVQETQYF. Written as DNA, the CDR3 is TGTGCCAGCAGTACCCGGACAGTGCAAGAGACCCAGTACTTC. J is TRBJ2-5 and V is TRBV28; possible D gene TRBD1, 6 bases. The CDR3 spans 14 residues. Germline V gives CDR1 MDHEN, CDR2 SYDVKM. Trimming left V 5 bases short and J 2 bases short, with 12 bases between.

This chain links TRBV12-5 with TRBJ1-2; D is ambiguous. CDR1 LGHNT and CDR2 FRNRAP come from the germline V gene. V dropped 2 bases and J dropped 0 bases, with 4 bases sitting between them. This CDR3 is built from 13 residues. This CDR3 is CASGLQTNYGYTF. CDR3 coding DNA: TGTGCTAGTGGTTTGCAGACTAACTATGGCTACACCTTC.

The rearrangement links TRBV6-1 to TRBJ2-1; D is uncertain. Trimming removed 5 bases at V and 1 base at J, with 6 bases between. The CDR3 consists of 13 residues. The germline V gene has CDR1 MNHNS and CDR2 SASEGT. CDR3 loop: CASSFGSYNEQFF. The CDR3 DNA reads TGTGCCAGCAGTTTCGGGTCCTACAATGAGCAGTTCTTC.